A single sample is the source of the 25 T cell receptor beta chains below, sequenced in a study of pediatric ulcerative colitis. Profiling relied on immunoSEQ multiplex PCR, and the TCRdb table lists in-frame clones only, not all of them. The table lists about 64,000 clones, less than 90% of them singletons. Sequenced input: blood. The source of these receptors is a boy between 10 and 17 years old with severe ulcerative colitis.

The chain is built from TRBV20-1 and TRBJ2-7; D gene ambiguous. The CDR3 is made up of 11 amino acids. The V and J ends lost 0 bases and 5 bases respectively, with 5 bases between them. In germline, CDR1 is DFQATT, CDR2 SNEGSKA (reference sequence). CDR3 residues: CSARDTHEQYF. The CDR3 DNA is TGCAGTGCTAGAGATACCCACGAGCAGTACTTC.

This rearrangement joins TRBV6-6 to TRBJ2-7; D uncertain. V lost 8 bases, J lost 0 bases, and 14 bases lay in between. This CDR3 is 14 amino acids long. The germline V gene encodes CDR1 MNHNY and CDR2 SVGAGI (reference sequence). For the CDR3, the DNA is TGTGCCAGCGCTCCTACGGCATTCTCCTACGAGCAGTACTTC. This encodes CASAPTAFSYEQYF.

The CDR3: CASSPKVSGNTIYF. In nucleotides, the CDR3 is TGTGCCAGCAGCCCAAAGGTGTCTGGAAACACCATATATTTT. This chain connects TRBV7-2 to TRBJ1-3; D remains ambiguous. There are 14 residues in the CDR3. Trimming took 5 bases from V and 1 from J, leaving 9 bases between them. Germline assignment: CDR1 SGHTA and CDR2 FQGNSA.

This rearrangement joins TRBV18 to TRBJ2-3; 9 bases are a match to TRBD2. Germline trimming cut 2 bases from V and 5 bases from J; bases unmatched to any gene: 2. CDR1 KGHSH and CDR2 LQKENI come from the germline V gene. The CDR3 is 14 residues long. The CDR3 sequence: CASSPNSGRDTQYF. The CDR3 DNA sequence: TGTGCCAGCTCACCAAATAGCGGGAGAGATACGCAGTATTTT.

V usage is TRBV27 and J usage is TRBJ1-2, with 8 bases that match TRBD1. The V gene end was trimmed by 1 base and the J gene end by 6 bases; junction bases not matched to a gene: 4. CDR3 length equals 14 residues. Germline V CDR1 and CDR2: MNHEY, SMNVEV (reference sequence). This CDR3 is CASSLWAGGNGYTF. The CDR3 coding sequence is TGTGCCAGCAGTTTATGGGCAGGGGGCAATGGCTACACCTTC.

V is TRBV11-2 and J is TRBJ1-2; 8 bases line up with TRBD1. The CDR3 covers 14 residues. With V trimmed by 5 bases and J by 5 bases, 7 bases remained unmatched. Germline V gene sequence: CDR1 SGHAT, CDR2 FQNNGV. CDR3 amino acids: CASSDTGGGYGYTF. DNA for the CDR3: TGTGCCAGCAGCGATACAGGGGGGGGATATGGCTACACCTTC.

The chain recombines TRBV19 with TRBJ1-1; weak D call: TRBD1 (5 bases). CDR1 is LNHDA, CDR2 SQIVND, per germline (reference sequence). V was shortened by 3 bases and J by 3 bases, with 17 bases between the two germline ends. CDR3 length: 16 residues. The CDR3 reads CASSIMGWGVDTEAFF. The CDR3 bases are TGTGCCAGTAGTATCATGGGTTGGGGGGTCGACACTGAAGCTTTCTTT.

This chain connects TRBV7-6 to TRBJ2-7; 12 bases are a match to TRBD2. The CDR3 consists of 15 residues. The ends lost 5 bases at V and 2 bases at J; junction bases unmatched: 4. Germline V gives CDR1 SGHVS, CDR2 FNYEAQ. The CDR3 is CASSARTSGAYEQYF. The CDR3 nucleotides are TGTGCCAGCAGCGCCAGGACTAGCGGGGCCTACGAGCAGTACTTC.

The J gene is TRBJ2-1, the V gene TRBV7-6; TRBD2 matches at 13 bases. The CDR3 is 15 residues long. V dropped 4 bases and J dropped 7; count of bases not matched to a gene: 4. Germline V gene lookup returns CDR1 SGHVS and CDR2 FNYEAQ. The CDR3 coding sequence is TGTGCCAGCAGCTCGCCGGGACTAGCGGGGAATGAGCAGTTCTTC. Protein sequence: CASSSPGLAGNEQFF.

This clone has only one observation. The genes are TRBV7-6 and TRBJ2-3, with 9 bases identical to TRBD2. V was clipped by 4 bases and J by 0 bases; unmatched bases: 5. The V gene's germline CDR1 is SGHVS and CDR2 FNYEAQ. The CDR3 spans 16 residues. The CDR3 sequence is CASSSGTSLSTDTQYF. In nucleotides, the CDR3 is TGTGCCAGCAGCTCCGGGACTAGCCTAAGCACAGATACGCAGTATTTT.

The chain has TRBV9 and TRBJ2-5; 13 positions agree with TRBD2. The CDR3 length is 17 residues. With V trimmed by 0 bases and J by 5 bases, 7 bases remained unmatched. The germline V gene has CDR1 SGDLS and CDR2 YYNGEE. The CDR3 DNA follows: TGTGCCAGCAGCGTAGGGACTAGCGGGAGACTGGGGGAGACCCAGTACTTC. Its translation is CASSVGTSGRLGETQYF.

The J gene is TRBJ2-7, the V gene TRBV7-9; 7 bases agree with TRBD1. CDR1 and CDR2 (germline): SEHNR, FQNEAQ (reference sequence). The junction had 4 bases not matched to a gene; V was cut back by 5 bases and J by 6 bases. CDR3 length equals 12 residues. The CDR3 here is CASSPTGIEQYF. The DNA of the CDR3 is TGTGCCAGCAGCCCGACAGGGATCGAGCAGTACTTC.

This rearrangement joins TRBV5-5 to TRBJ1-1; D remains unclear. This CDR3 has 12 residues. The germline V gene encodes CDR1 SGHKS and CDR2 YYEKEE (reference sequence). Trimming took 3 bases from V and 2 from J, leaving 5 bases between them. Here the CDR3 DNA reads TGTGCCAGCAGCTCCAGTAACACTGAAGCTTTCTTT. This gives the protein CASSSSNTEAFF. Full variable domain (rest looked up from reference TRBV5-5 and TRBJ1-1): DAGVTQSPTHLIKTRGQQVTLRCSPISGHKSVSWYQQVLGQGPQFIFQYYEKEERGRGNFPDRFSARQFPNYSSELNVNALLLGDSALYLCASSSSNTEAFFGQGTRLTVV.

The chain employs TRBV5-6 and TRBJ2-7; no firm D call. Germline CDR1 reads SGHDT; CDR2 reads YYEEEE. This CDR3 comprises 12 residues. Deletions cut 0 bases from V and 6 bases from J, with 7 bases between. CDR3 nucleotide sequence: TGTGCCAGCAGCTTGGCCGCAGGCGAGCAGTACTTC. Encoded protein: CASSLAAGEQYF.

V usage is TRBV5-1 and J usage is TRBJ2-1; no clear D. V shed 3 bases and J shed 8 bases, with 15 bases lying between them. Germline V gene data show CDR1 as SGHRS and CDR2 as YFSETQ. CDR3 size: 14 residues. The CDR3 coding sequence is TGCGCCAGCAGCTACTGGACCCAGGCGGATGAGCAGTTCTTC. It codes for CASSYWTQADEQFF.

The rearrangement links TRBV28 to TRBJ1-5; TRBD1 might be the D (5 bases). Germline CDR1 reads MDHEN; CDR2 reads SYDVKM. The CDR3 extends over 16 amino acids. V was cut by 6 bases and J by 6 bases, with 21 bases left in between. CDR3 loop: CASSPLAGSGGQPQHF. The CDR3 region has the DNA TGTGCCAGCAGCCCGCTGGCAGGGTCGGGGGGTCAGCCCCAGCATTTT. The variable domain in full, with the rest retrieved from reference TRBV28 and TRBJ1-5, is DVKVTQSSRYLVKRTGEKVFLECVQDMDHENMFWYRQDPGLGLRLIYFSYDVKMKEKGDIPEGYSVSREKKERFSLILESASTNQTSMYLCASSPLAGSGGQPQHFGDGTRLSIL.

V is TRBV30 and J is TRBJ1-1; 7 bases agree with TRBD1. Germline loops: CDR1 GTSNPN, CDR2 SVGIG (reference sequence). The CDR3 consists of 14 residues. Unmatched junction bases numbered 9, after V lost 4 bases and J lost 4 bases. For the CDR3, the DNA is TGTGCCTGGACCCGACAGGGTGGCGGCACTGAAGCTTTCTTT. This codes for CAWTRQGGGTEAFF.

This chain links TRBV14 with TRBJ2-1; no clear D. The CDR3 has 15 residues. The V end was cut by 2 bases, the J end by 0 bases, with 8 bases between. Germline loops: CDR1 SGHDN, CDR2 FVKESK. The CDR3 DNA is TGTGCCAGCAGCCAATCCCCGAGCTCCTACAATGAGCAGTTCTTC. Translating gives CASSQSPSSYNEQFF.

This clone was detected once. The genes are TRBV10-3 and TRBJ2-3; TRBD2 matches 13 bases. The length of the CDR3 is 15 residues. The ends lost 5 bases at V and 4 bases at J; junction bases unmatched: 3. Germline CDR1 ENHRY, CDR2 SYGVKD. The CDR3 is CAISTGLAGADTQYF. CDR3 nucleotides: TGTGCCATCAGTACAGGACTAGCGGGAGCAGATACGCAGTATTTT.

Here the CDR3 reads CASSLGSSNQPQHF. In DNA, the CDR3 is TGTGCCAGCAGCTTAGGATCTAGCAATCAGCCCCAGCATTTT. The chain couples TRBV11-2 to TRBJ1-5; D not certain. Trimming shortened V by 1 base and J by 0 bases, and 4 bases separated the two germline ends. The CDR3 is made up of 14 amino acids. From germline, CDR1 is SGHAT and CDR2 FQNNGV.

The chain recombines TRBV6-6 with TRBJ1-2; D gene unclear. Trimming stripped 0 bases from V and 2 bases from J, with 13 bases between. CDR1 and CDR2 from the germline V gene are MNHNY and SVGAGI (reference sequence). The CDR3 spans 16 residues. CDR3 sequence: CASSYSPPAVNYGYTF. The CDR3 DNA reads TGTGCCAGCAGTTACTCCCCCCCGGCAGTGAACTATGGCTACACCTTC.

This chain joins TRBV2 and TRBJ1-2; D is ambiguous. The V end lost 3 bases, the J end lost 4 bases, and 9 bases lay between the germline ends. This CDR3 spans 13 amino acids. Germline values: CDR1 SNHLY, CDR2 FYNNEI. The CDR3 loop is CASSEYSVYGYTF. The CDR3 DNA sequence: TGTGCCAGCAGTGAGTACAGCGTCTATGGCTACACCTTC. The variable domain in full, completed from reference TRBV2 and TRBJ1-2, reads EPEVTQTPSHQVTQMGQEVILRCVPISNHLYFYWYRQILGQKVEFLVSFYNNEISEKSEIFDDQFSVERPDGSNFTLKIRSTKLEDSAMYFCASSEYSVYGYTFGSGTRLTVV.

The genes are TRBV12-5 and TRBJ2-1, with 7 positions matching TRBD1. The germline gives CDR1 LGHNT, CDR2 FRNRAP. Trimming removed 0 bases from V and 1 base from J; junction bases left unmatched: 6. The CDR3 consists of 17 residues. CDR3 protein: CASGLVQGLLSYNEQFF. The CDR3 coding sequence is TGTGCTAGTGGTTTGGTACAGGGGCTCTTATCCTACAATGAGCAGTTCTTC.

This sequence joins TRBV4-1 and TRBJ2-7; 8 nucleotides line up with TRBD1. CDR3 length equals 16 residues. Germline V lookup: CDR1 MGHRA, CDR2 YSYEKL. Unmatched junction bases numbered 8, after V lost 1 base and J lost 3 bases. CDR3: CASSQVPGTGGYEQYF. The CDR3 DNA reads as TGCGCCAGCAGCCAAGTACCCGGGACAGGAGGCTACGAGCAGTACTTC.

The chain links TRBV7-8 to TRBJ2-7, with no clear D. The CDR3 extends over 13 amino acids. Germline V gene sequence: CDR1 SGHVS, CDR2 FQNEAQ. V lost 2 bases, J lost 3 bases, and 8 bases lay in between. CDR3 loop: CASSLKVRYEQYF. CDR3 coding DNA: TGTGCCAGCAGCTTAAAGGTTCGCTACGAGCAGTACTTC.